These 4 T cell receptor beta chains came from one sample sequenced in a study of OX40 agonist ivuxolimab in advanced cancers. To prepare the library, the immunoSEQ multiplex PCR assay was applied. As stored in TCRdb, this immuneACCESS dataset retains in-frame rearrangements with V and J assigned. A fraction of the clones does not appear; measured against another copy, unresolved V genes explain less than half of the discrepancy, and the remainder lacks a known reason. This sample holds approximately 31,000 clones; about nine tenths were observed only once. The leading ten clones occupy under 1% of the sample. The sequences come from CD4+ or CD8+ T cells sorted from blood, collected in a trial of the OX40 agonist ivuxolimab. These receptors all come from an adult with an advanced solid tumor such as melanoma, head and neck, liver or kidney cancer.

This clone was counted once. The chain combines TRBV14 with TRBJ2-7; D perhaps matches TRBD1 (6 bases). The CDR3 loop spans 14 amino acids. Germline V CDR1 and CDR2: SGHDN, FVKESK. V was trimmed by 2 bases and J by 6 bases, leaving 14 bases between them. Written as DNA, the CDR3 is TGTGCCAGCAGCCAAACCCTGGGGGCGGGCGAGCAGTACTTC. Its protein is CASSQTLGAGEQYF.

This rearrangement joins TRBV28 to TRBJ2-3; TRBD1 aligns across 8 bases. The germline gives CDR1 MDHEN, CDR2 SYDVKM. The length of the CDR3 is 16 residues. V shed 3 bases and J 3 bases; nucleotides not matched to a gene: 8. The CDR3 here is CASSFMFGQGTDTQYF. The CDR3 region has the DNA TGTGCCAGCAGTTTCATGTTCGGACAGGGAACAGATACGCAGTATTTT. The full variable domain, with the rest looked up from reference TRBV28 and TRBJ2-3, is DVKVTQSSRYLVKRTGEKVFLECVQDMDHENMFWYRQDPGLGLRLIYFSYDVKMKEKGDIPEGYSVSREKKERFSLILESASTNQTSMYLCASSFMFGQGTDTQYFGPGTRLTVL.

The chain recombines TRBV5-5 with TRBJ2-1; TRBD1 matches 7 bases. The ends lost 5 bases at V and 7 bases at J; junction bases unmatched: 6. Per the germline V gene, CDR1 is SGHKS and CDR2 is YYEKEE (reference sequence). The CDR3 loop spans 13 amino acids. CDR3 bases: TGTGCCAGCAGTCGGGACAGAAGAAATGAGCAGTTCTTC. Translation gives CASSRDRRNEQFF.

The chain recombines TRBV7-2 with TRBJ2-7; tentatively, D is TRBD1 (6 bases). Germline CDR1 reads SGHTA; CDR2 reads FQGNSA. V gave up 7 bases and J gave up 3 bases, with 16 bases separating them. This CDR3 region has 14 residues. The CDR3 nucleotides read TGTGCCAGCACCCAGACGGGACACCGCTACGAGCAGTACTTC. Encoded protein: CASTQTGHRYEQYF.